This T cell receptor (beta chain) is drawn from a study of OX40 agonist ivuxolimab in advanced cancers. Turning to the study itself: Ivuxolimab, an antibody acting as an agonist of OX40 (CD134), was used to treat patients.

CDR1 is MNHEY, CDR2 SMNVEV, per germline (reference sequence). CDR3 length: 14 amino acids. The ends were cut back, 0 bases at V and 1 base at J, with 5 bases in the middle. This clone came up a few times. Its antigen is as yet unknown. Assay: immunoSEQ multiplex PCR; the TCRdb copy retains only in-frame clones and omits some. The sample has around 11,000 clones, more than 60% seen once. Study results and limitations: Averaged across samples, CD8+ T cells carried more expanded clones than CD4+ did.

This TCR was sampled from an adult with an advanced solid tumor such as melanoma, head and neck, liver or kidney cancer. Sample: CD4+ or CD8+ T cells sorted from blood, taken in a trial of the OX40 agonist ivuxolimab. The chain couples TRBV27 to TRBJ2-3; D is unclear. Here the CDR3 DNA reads TGTGCCAGCAGTTTATCGGCGGGCACAGATACGCAGTATTTT. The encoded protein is CASSLSAGTDTQYF.